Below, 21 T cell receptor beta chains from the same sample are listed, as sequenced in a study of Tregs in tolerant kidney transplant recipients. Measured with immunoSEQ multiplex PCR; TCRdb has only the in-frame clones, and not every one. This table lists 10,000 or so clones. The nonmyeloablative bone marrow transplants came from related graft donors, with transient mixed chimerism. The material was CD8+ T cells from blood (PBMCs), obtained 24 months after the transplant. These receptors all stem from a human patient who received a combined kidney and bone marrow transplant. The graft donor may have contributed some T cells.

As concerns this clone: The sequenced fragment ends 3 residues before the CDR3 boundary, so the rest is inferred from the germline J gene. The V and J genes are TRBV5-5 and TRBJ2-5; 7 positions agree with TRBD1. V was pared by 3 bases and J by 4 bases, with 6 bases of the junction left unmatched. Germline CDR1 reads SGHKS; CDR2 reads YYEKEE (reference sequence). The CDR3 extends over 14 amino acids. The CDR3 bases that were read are TGTGCCAGCAGCTCCGGACCAGGGGGAGAGACC. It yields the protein CASSSGPGGET. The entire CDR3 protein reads CASSSGPGGETQYF. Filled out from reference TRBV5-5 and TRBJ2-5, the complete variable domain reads DAGVTQSPTHLIKTRGQQVTLRCSPISGHKSVSWYQQVLGQGPQFIFQYYEKEERGRGNFPDRFSARQFPNYSSELNVNALLLGDSALYLCASSSGPGGETQYFGPGTRLLVL.

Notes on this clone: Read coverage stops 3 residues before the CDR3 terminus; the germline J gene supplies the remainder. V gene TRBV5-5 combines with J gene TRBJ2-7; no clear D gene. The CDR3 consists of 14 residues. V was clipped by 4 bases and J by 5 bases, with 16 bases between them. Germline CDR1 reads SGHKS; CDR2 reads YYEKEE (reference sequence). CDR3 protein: CASSQYVSLNEQYF. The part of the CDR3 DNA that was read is TGTGCCAGCAGCCAATACGTGTCTCTAAACGAG.

CDR3 DNA (partial): TGCAGTGCTCGGCCAAGTGCAGGAGGGGGCAATGAG. As protein: CSARPSAGGGNE. The entire CDR3 reads CSARPSAGGGNEQFF. The chain uses TRBV20-1 and TRBJ2-1, with D perhaps being TRBD1 or TRBD2 (6 bases each). The missing CDR3 end, 3 residues past where the read stops, is filled in from the germline J gene. Trimming cost V 5 bases and J 6 bases, with 20 bases left between them. Germline CDR1 is DFQATT and CDR2 is SNEGSKA (reference sequence). The CDR3 is 15 residues long.

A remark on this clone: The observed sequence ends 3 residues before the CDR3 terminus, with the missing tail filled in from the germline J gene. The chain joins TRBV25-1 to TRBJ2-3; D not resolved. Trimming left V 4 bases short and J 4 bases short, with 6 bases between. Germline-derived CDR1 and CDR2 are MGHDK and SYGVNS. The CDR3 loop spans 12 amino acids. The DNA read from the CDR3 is TGTGCCAGCAGTGCCCGGGCAGATACG. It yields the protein CASSARADT. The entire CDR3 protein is CASSARADTQYF.

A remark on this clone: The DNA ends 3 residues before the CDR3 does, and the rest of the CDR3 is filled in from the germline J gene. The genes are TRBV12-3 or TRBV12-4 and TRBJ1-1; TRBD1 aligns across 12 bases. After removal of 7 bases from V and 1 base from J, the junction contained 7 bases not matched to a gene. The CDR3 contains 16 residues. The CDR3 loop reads CASTPGTGGTNTEAFF. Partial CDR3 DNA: TGTGCCAGCACTCCCGGGACAGGGGGCACGAACACTGAA.

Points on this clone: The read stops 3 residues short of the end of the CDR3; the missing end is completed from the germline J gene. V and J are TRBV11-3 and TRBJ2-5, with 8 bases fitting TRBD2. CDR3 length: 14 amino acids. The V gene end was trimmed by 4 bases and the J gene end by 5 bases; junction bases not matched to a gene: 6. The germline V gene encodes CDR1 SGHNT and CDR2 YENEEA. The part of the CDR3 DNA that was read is TGTGCCAGCAGCTCGACTAGCGAGCGGGAGACC. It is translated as CASSSTSERET. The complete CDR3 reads CASSSTSERETQYF.

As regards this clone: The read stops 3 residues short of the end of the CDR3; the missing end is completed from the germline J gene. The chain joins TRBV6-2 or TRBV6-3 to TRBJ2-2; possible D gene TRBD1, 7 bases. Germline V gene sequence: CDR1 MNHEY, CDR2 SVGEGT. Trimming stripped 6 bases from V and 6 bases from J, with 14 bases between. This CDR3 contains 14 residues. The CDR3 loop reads CASSLPGGPGELFF. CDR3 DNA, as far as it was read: TGTGCCAGCAGCTTACCAGGGGGGCCCGGGGAG.

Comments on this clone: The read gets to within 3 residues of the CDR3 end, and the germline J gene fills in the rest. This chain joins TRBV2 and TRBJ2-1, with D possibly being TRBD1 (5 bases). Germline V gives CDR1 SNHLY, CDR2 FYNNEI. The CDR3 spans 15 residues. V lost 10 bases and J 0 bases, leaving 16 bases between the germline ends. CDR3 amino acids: CANRAGPDSYNEQFF. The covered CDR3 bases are TGTGCCAACCGGGCAGGGCCCGACTCCTACAATGAG. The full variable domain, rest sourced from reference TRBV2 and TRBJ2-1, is EPEVTQTPSHQVTQMGQEVILRCVPISNHLYFYWYRQILGQKVEFLVSFYNNEISEKSEIFDDQFSVERPDGSNFTLKIRSTKLEDSAMYFCANRAGPDSYNEQFFGPGTRLTVL.

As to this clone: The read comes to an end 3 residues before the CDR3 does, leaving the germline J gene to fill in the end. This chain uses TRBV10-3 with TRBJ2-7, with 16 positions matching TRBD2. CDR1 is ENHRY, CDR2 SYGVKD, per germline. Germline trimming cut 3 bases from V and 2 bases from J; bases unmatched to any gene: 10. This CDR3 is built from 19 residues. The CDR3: CAISDPAGTSGRATYEQYF. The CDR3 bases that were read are TGTGCCATCAGTGATCCAGCCGGGACTAGCGGGAGGGCGACCTACGAG.

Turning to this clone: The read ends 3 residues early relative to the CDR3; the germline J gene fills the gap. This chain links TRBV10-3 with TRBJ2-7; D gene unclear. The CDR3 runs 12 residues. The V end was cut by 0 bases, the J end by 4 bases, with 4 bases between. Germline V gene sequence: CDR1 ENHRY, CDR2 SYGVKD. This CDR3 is CAISESSYEQYF. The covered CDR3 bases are TGTGCCATCAGTGAGTCGTCTTACGAG.

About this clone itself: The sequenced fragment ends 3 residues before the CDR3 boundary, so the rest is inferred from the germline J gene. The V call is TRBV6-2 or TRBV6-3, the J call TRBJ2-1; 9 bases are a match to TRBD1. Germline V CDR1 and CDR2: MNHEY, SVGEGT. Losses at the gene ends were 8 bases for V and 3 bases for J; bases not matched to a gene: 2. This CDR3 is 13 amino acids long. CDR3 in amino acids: CASGDRDYNEQFF. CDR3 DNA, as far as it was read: TGTGCCAGCGGGGACAGGGACTACAATGAG.

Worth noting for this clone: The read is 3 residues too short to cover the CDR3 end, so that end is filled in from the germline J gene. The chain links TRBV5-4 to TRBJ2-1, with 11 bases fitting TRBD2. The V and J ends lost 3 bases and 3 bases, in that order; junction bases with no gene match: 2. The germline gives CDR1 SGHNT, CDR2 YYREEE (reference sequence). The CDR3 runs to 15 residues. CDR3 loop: CASSSTSGSYNEQFF. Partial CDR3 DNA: TGTGCCAGCAGCTCAACTAGCGGGAGCTACAATGAG.

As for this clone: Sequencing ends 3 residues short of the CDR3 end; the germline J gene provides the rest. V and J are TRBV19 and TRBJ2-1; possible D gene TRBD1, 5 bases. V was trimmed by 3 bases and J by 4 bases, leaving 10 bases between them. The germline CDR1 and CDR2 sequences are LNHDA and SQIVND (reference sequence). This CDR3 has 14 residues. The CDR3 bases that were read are TGTGCCAGTAGTATTAGGGGCAGATACAATGAG. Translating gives CASSIRGRYNE. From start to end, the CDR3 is CASSIRGRYNEQFF. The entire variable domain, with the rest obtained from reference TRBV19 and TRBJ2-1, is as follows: DGGITQSPKYLFRKEGQNVTLSCEQNLNHDAMYWYRQDPGQGLRLIYYSQIVNDFQKGDIAEGYSVSREKKESFPLTVTSAQKNPTAFYLCASSIRGRYNEQFFGPGTRLTVL.

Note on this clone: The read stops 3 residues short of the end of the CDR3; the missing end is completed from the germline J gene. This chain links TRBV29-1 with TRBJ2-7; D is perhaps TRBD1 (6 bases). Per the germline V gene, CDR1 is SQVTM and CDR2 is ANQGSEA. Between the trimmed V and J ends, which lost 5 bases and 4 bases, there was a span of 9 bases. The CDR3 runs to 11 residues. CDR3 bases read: TGCAGCGTTACCGACAGGTACGAG. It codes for CSVTDRYE. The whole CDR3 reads CSVTDRYEQYF.

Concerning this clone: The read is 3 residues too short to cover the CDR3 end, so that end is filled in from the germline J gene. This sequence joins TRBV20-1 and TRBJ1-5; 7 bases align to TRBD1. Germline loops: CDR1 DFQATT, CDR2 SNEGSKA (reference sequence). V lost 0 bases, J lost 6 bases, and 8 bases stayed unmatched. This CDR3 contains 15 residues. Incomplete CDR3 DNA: TGCAGTGCTAGAGAAACAGGGGATCTCCTTCAGCCC. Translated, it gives CSARETGDLLQP. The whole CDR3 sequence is CSARETGDLLQPQHF.

CDR3 protein: CSARVPSGRMTYEQYF. CDR3 DNA (partial): TGCAGTGCTAGAGTGCCTAGCGGGAGGATGACCTACGAG. V is TRBV20-1 and J is TRBJ2-7, with 11 bases matching TRBD2. The read is 3 residues too short to cover the CDR3 end, so that end is filled in from the germline J gene. With 1 base clipped from V and 2 bases from J, the junction kept 7 bases outside the gene matches. Germline V gives CDR1 DFQATT, CDR2 SNEGSKA (reference sequence). This CDR3 has 16 residues.

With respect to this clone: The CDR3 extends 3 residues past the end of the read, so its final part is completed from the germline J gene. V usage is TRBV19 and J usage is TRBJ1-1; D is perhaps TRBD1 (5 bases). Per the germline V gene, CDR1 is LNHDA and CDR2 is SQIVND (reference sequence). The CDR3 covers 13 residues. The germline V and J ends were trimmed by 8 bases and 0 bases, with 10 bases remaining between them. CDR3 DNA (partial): TGTGCCAGTCAACAGGTTATGAACACTGAA. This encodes CASQQVMNTE. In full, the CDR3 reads CASQQVMNTEAFF.

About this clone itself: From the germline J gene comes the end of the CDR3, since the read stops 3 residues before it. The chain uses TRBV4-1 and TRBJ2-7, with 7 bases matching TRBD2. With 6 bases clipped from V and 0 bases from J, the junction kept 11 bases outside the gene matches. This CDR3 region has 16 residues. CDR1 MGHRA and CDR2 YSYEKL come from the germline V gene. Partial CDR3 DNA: TGCGCCAGCAGTCATTCGACTAGCTCAAGCTCCTACGAG. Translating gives CASSHSTSSSSYE. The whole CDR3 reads CASSHSTSSSSYEQYF.

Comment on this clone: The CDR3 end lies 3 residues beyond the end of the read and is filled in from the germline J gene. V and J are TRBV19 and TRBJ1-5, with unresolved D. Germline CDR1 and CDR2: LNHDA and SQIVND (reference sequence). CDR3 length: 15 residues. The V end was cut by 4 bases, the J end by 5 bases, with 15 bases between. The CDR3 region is CASSTEESTYQPQHF. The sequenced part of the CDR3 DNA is TGTGCCAGTAGTACAGAAGAATCTACGTATCAGCCC. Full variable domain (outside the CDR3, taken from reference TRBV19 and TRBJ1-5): DGGITQSPKYLFRKEGQNVTLSCEQNLNHDAMYWYRQDPGQGLRLIYYSQIVNDFQKGDIAEGYSVSREKKESFPLTVTSAQKNPTAFYLCASSTEESTYQPQHFGDGTRLSIL.

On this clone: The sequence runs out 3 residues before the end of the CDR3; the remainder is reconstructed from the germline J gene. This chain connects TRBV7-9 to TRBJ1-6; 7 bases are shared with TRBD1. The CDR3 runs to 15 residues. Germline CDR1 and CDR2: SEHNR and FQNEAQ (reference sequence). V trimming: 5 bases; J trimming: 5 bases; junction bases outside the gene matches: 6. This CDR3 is CASSPKGAHNSPLHF. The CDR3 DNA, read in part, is TGTGCCAGCAGCCCAAAGGGGGCCCATAATTCACCC.

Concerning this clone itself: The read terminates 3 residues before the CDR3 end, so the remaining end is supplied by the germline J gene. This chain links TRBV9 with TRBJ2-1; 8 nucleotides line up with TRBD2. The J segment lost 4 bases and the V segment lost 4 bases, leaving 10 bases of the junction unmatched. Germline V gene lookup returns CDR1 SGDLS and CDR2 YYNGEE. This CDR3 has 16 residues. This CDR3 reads CASSRPSGRQYNEQFF. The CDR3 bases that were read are TGTGCCAGCAGCAGACCCAGCGGGAGACAGTACAATGAG.